The subject of this entry is one TCR beta chain. Which antigen it targets is not known. Nothing much larger sits one base from this clone, and base qualities are not available. These data are taken from a study of identical twins (dated by TCRdb to 2016 to 2017). In terms of the full investigation: TCR alpha and beta repertoires from monozygotic twins, unrelated adults of various ages and cord blood were deep-sequenced to test whether fetal clonotypes persist. To rule out contamination, replicate twin experiments were performed at different times with different library preparation protocols.

General study outcomes and caveats: A weaker excess of twin sharing was found in beta out-of-frame sequences because the signal-to-noise ratio was lowered by fewer shared sequences. Out-of-frame TCR alpha sharing in monozygotic twins was systematically underestimated by recombination models, whereas sharing between unrelated individuals was in agreement with the recombination models. Zero-insertion analyses could be partly confounded by invariant T cells such as MAIT and iNKT, though diverse VJ usage argued against such confounding for most clonotypes. Because the same donors could not be followed over many years, the conclusions depended on cross-sectional statistical analysis. Compared with coincidental sharing between unrelated individuals, out-of-frame TCR alpha sequences shared between twins had an excess of sequences with low generation probability. Fewer insertions were carried by abundant cord blood beta clonotypes; a weaker similar trend was observed in young adult naive repertoires, while no such trend was observed in memory repertoires.

Only healthy Caucasian donors were included. Three pairs of female monozygotic twins, all aged 18 to 29 years, were included in the twin cohort. RNA for TCR libraries was isolated from peripheral blood mononuclear cells. Libraries were constructed by 5' RACE. This sample was sequenced with an Illumina HiSeq 2000. Template switching introduced a universal primer binding site; the final cDNA contained a unique molecular identifier, enabling accurate counting of TCR cDNA molecules. First-strand cDNA for TCR alpha and beta chains was synthesized from specific primers in the conserved constant-segment region. To control for contamination, each cDNA library was double barcoded with a SMART-Mk sample barcode plus Illumina barcodes. TruSeq adapter sequences, together with Illumina sample barcodes, were added in two successive PCR steps. Sequencing of the TCR alpha and beta cDNA libraries was done on the Illumina HiSeq platform using custom primers. As for the authors' bioinformatics: MiGEC processed the raw reads to extract unique molecular identifiers, while MiXCR was used to determine the CDR3 positions. Recombination models were inferred per individual with the repgenHMM and IGoR tools using an EM algorithm. Shared clonotypes were analyzed with the tcR package in R, and sharing was normalized by the product of cloneset sizes. To study raw recombination without the effects of thymic and clonal selection, out-of-frame nonproductive sequences were analyzed. TCRdb itself trimmed the public reads at Q25 with fastp, ran MiXCR and retained productive beta chains. Rows merge per CDR3 protein into single entries with the most common DNA and genes. The V and J calls follow TCRdb's processing rather than the paper's. Present in this sample are hundreds of thousands of distinct CDR3 sequences, roughly 18% of which were seen just once. The ten most abundant clones make up under 15% of the sample.

This sample also belongs to another study, concerning T cells expressing NK-cell markers. Looking at the second paper: In sorted CD3+CD56+NKG2C+, CD3+CD56+NKG2C- and CD3+CD56-NKG2C+ T-cell subsets from about eight donors, TCR beta-chain repertoires were profiled. Among the eight sequenced donors, seven were HCMV-seropositive and one was HCMV-seronegative. In several experiments an anti-gammadeltaTCR antibody was added to restrict sorting to alphabetaTCR-expressing T cells. In over five donors, the dominant CD3+CD56+NKG2C+ clonotypes were among the top 10 CD8+ clonotypes and accounted for about 1.0-7.5% of CD8+ T cells. Those dominant clonotypes were again the most abundant among CD3+CD56-NKG2C+ cells in a handful of donors, at about 28.3-60.1%. It remained unclear whether the expanded NKG2C-expressing T cell clones were specific for HCMV antigens. The eight sequenced donors were randomly selected healthy volunteers, three men and five women. HCMV-specific IgG was detected in serum with a commercial ELISA kit to determine HCMV serostatus. For several donors, bulk peripheral blood T-cell repertoires were also sequenced from unsorted PBMC. MIGEC was used to demultiplex reads and group reads by UMI, and MiTCR was used to assemble and quantify clonotypes. Only TCR cDNA sequences supported by at least two reads were kept to exclude erroneous sequences. The tcR package was used for downstream repertoire analysis, with clonotypes matched between fractions based on CDR3 nucleotide sequence plus V segment. VDJmatch was used to annotate antigen specificity against VDJdb, with one amino acid substitution in CDR3 allowed.

The sequencing sample was made of PBMCs. The clonotype originates from a woman between 18 and 29 years old in good health.

The CDR3 here reads CASSSVRRNSPLHF. The DNA is as follows: TGTGCCAGCAGTTCTGTTAGGAGAAATTCACCCCTCCACTTT. The V and J segments used are TRBV12-3 or TRBV12-4 and TRBJ1-6; there is no confident call for the D gene. The CDR3 holds 14 amino acids from the cysteine to the phenylalanine. Only the CDR3 DNA stays, 42 bases, in frame from base 1. The junction carries 11 bases between V and J, which are trimmed by 4 bases and 7 bases respectively.